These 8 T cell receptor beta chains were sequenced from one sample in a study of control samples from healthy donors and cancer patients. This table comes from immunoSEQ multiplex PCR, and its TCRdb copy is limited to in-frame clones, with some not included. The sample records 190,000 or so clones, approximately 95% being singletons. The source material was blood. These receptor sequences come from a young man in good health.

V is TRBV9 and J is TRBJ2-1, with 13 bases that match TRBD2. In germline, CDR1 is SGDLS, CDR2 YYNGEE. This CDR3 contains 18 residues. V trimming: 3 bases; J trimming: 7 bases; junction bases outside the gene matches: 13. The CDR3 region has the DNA TGTGCCAGCAGCGAGACACTAGCGGGGGGGCCGCTGGGAAATGAGCAGTTCTTC. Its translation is CASSETLAGGPLGNEQFF.

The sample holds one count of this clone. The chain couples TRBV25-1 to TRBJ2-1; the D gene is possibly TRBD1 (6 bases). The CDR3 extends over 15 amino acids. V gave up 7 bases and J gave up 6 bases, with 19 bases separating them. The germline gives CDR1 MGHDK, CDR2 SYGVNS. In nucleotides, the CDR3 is TGTGCCAGCACAGAACCGGGACATAAGGCCAATGAGCAGTTCTTC. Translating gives CASTEPGHKANEQFF. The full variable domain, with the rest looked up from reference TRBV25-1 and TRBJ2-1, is EADIYQTPRYLVIGTGKKITLECSQTMGHDKMYWYQQDPGMELHLIHYSYGVNSTEKGDLSSESTVSRIRTEHFPLTLESARPSHTSQYLCASTEPGHKANEQFFGPGTRLTVL.

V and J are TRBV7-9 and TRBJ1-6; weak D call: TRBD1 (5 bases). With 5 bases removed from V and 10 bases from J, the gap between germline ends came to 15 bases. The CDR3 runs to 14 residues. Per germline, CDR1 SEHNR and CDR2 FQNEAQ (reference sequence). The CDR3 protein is CASSPNPRDSPLHF. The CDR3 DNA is TGTGCCAGCAGCCCGAACCCGAGGGACTCACCCCTCCACTTT.

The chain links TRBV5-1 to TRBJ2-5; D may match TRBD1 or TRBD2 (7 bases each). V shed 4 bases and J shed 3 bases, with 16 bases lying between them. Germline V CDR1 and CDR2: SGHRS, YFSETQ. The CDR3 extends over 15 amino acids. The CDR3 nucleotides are TGCGCCAGCAGCACCTGGGAGGGGACAGAAGAGACCCAGTACTTC. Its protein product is CASSTWEGTEETQYF.

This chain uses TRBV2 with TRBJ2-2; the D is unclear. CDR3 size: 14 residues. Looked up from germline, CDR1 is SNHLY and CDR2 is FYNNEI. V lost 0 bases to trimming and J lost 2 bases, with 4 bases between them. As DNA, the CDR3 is TGTGCCAGCAGTGAAGCGCTTAACACCGGGGAGCTGTTTTTT. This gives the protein CASSEALNTGELFF.

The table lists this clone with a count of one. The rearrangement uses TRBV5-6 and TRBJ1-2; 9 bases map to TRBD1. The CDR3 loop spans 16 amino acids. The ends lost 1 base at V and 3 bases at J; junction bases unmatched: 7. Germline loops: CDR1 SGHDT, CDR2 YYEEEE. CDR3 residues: CASSLSGTGLYYGYTF. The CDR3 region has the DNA TGTGCCAGCAGCTTGTCCGGGACAGGGTTATACTATGGCTACACCTTC.

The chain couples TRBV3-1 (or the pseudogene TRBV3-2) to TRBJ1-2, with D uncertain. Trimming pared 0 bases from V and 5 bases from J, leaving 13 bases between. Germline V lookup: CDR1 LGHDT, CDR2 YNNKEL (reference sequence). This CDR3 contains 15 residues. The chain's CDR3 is CASSQDRNVLYGYTF. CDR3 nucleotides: TGTGCCAGCAGCCAAGACAGGAACGTTTTGTATGGCTACACCTTC.

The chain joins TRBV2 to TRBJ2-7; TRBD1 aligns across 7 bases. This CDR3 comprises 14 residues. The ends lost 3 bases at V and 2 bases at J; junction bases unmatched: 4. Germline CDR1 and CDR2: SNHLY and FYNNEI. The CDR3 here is CASSDGTVPYEQYF. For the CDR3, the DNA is TGTGCCAGCAGTGATGGGACAGTGCCCTACGAGCAGTACTTC. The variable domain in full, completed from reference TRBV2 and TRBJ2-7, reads EPEVTQTPSHQVTQMGQEVILRCVPISNHLYFYWYRQILGQKVEFLVSFYNNEISEKSEIFDDQFSVERPDGSNFTLKIRSTKLEDSAMYFCASSDGTVPYEQYFGPGTRLTVT.